This TCR beta chain was sequenced during a study of cytomegalovirus exposure and HLA in healthy donors. Study results and caveats: Rarity marked most TCR sequences, yet some public TCRs occurred in many donors. The study put 150 or so TCR beta chains on its list as cytomegalovirus-associated.

The donors were members of the validation cohort comprising approximately 120 subjects, separate from the roughly 650-subject first cohort. Per the germline V gene, CDR1 is SGHKS and CDR2 is YYEKEE (reference sequence). CDR3 length: 16 residues. V lost 4 bases and J lost 3, with 19 bases in between. This clone was found many times. The antigen is not known. TCRdb keeps only in-frame clones here, not all; method: immunoSEQ multiplex PCR. This sample yields 300,000 to 450,000 clones, of which 75% to 90% are seen a single time; roughly 0.83% belongs to the top ten. Sample: PBMCs. The V call is TRBV5-5, the J call TRBJ1-2; no clear D. The source of this sequence is a woman aged 18-30 years in good health and CMV-seronegative. CDR3 bases: TGTGCCAGCAGCCCACGACGAGAGGTGATCTACTATGGCTACACCTTC. It is translated as CASSPRREVIYYGYTF.